This record covers a single T cell receptor beta chain. Antigen unknown. The source of the sample is a study of cytomegalovirus exposure and HLA in healthy donors. In the study overall: The use of the same platform for the approximately 130 validation repertoires and the approximately 730 first-cohort repertoires was reported by a later analysis. The study's findings and limits: Confirmation was obtained in vitro that a few CMV-associated chains are specific for CMV antigens.

Clones were sequenced by immunoSEQ multiplex PCR, and TCRdb holds only the in-frame ones, with some missing. The table includes some 170,000 clones, about 82% detected once. From germline, CDR1 is LGHNA and CDR2 YSLEER. The CDR3 covers 16 residues. V was pared by 0 bases and J by 2 bases, with 14 bases between. The sequencing sample was made of PBMCs. This chain uses TRBV4-3 with TRBJ2-7, with TRBD2 as a possible D gene (7 bases). This clonotype originated in a man younger than 45 in good health and CMV-seropositive. The CDR3 reads CASSQDLRGGTYEQYF. The DNA for the CDR3 is TGCGCCAGCAGCCAAGATCTTAGGGGGGGCACCTACGAGCAGTACTTC.